These T cell receptor beta chains were read from a single sample in a study of blood T cell repertoires in COVID-19. Assay: immunoSEQ multiplex PCR; the TCRdb copy retains only in-frame clones and omits some. Counted here are 200,000 to 250,000 clones, about 85% occurring once; the ten biggest clones make up about an eighth. Sequencing input: peripheral blood. The receptors come from a woman under 30 who had recovered from COVID-19. CDR3s include the opening cysteine and the closing phenylalanine or tryptophan. The order of the fields is V gene, clone size, J gene, D gene, CDR3 protein, CDR3 DNA. The D gene is left open where the match is weak. Size is omitted from some rows. Given values are once, few, many or a class for expanded clones.

V: TRBV19
size: -
J: TRBJ1-2
D: -
CDR3: CASSQQGGVEGYTF
DNA: TGTGCCAGTAGTCAACAGGGTGGGGTGGAAGGCTACACCTTC

V: TRBV24-1
size: once
J: TRBJ1-2
D: TRBD1
CDR3: CATSGRQGDGYTF
DNA: TGTGCCACCAGTGGGAGACAGGGGGATGGCTACACCTTC

V: TRBV9
size: -
J: TRBJ2-1
D: TRBD2
CDR3: CASSQLAGVSYNEQFF
DNA: TGTGCCAGCAGCCAACTAGCGGGAGTATCCTACAATGAGCAGTTCTTC

V: TRBV29-1
size: -
J: TRBJ2-1
D: TRBD2
CDR3: CSVAGRGSSYNEQFF
DNA: TGCAGCGTTGCCGGGAGGGGGAGCTCCTACAATGAGCAGTTCTTC

V: TRBV27
size: -
J: TRBJ1-5
D: TRBD1
CDR3: CASSLSFGTGHNQPQHF
DNA: TGTGCCAGCAGTTTATCCTTTGGGACAGGGCACAATCAGCCCCAGCATTTT

V: TRBV6-2/TRBV6-3
size: -
J: TRBJ1-2
D: TRBD1
CDR3: CASSYSRTGGGVYGYTF
DNA: TGTGCCAGCAGTTACTCCCGGACAGGCGGTGGCGTCTATGGCTACACCTTC

V: TRBV12-3/TRBV12-4
size: -
J: TRBJ1-3
D: TRBD1
CDR3: CARYDRAGNTIYF
DNA: TGTGCCAGATACGACAGGGCTGGAAACACCATATATTTT

V: TRBV30
size: -
J: TRBJ1-2
D: -
CDR3: CAWSRQGYGYTF
DNA: TGTGCCTGGAGTCGGCAGGGCTATGGCTACACCTTC

V: TRBV11-1
size: -
J: TRBJ1-1
D: -
CDR3: CASSLGAAGGAFF
DNA: TGTGCCAGCAGCTTAGGGGCGGCGGGGGGAGCTTTCTTT

V: TRBV5-6
size: -
J: TRBJ1-2
D: TRBD1
CDR3: CASSPGTGEVYGYTF
DNA: TGTGCCAGCAGCCCCGGGACAGGGGAAGTTTATGGCTACACCTTC

V: TRBV4-1
size: -
J: TRBJ1-1
D: TRBD1
CDR3: CASSLPRTGGLVTEAFF
DNA: TGCGCCAGCAGTTTGCCGCGAACAGGGGGCTTGGTTACTGAAGCTTTCTTT

V: TRBV30
size: -
J: TRBJ1-2
D: -
CDR3: CAWRAGQDTF
DNA: TGTGCCTGGAGGGCAGGGCAGGACACCTTC

V: TRBV29-1
size: few
J: TRBJ2-7
D: -
CDR3: CSVFGDSYEQYF
DNA: TGCAGCGTGTTCGGGGACTCCTACGAGCAGTACTTC

V: TRBV14
size: -
J: TRBJ1-1
D: -
CDR3: CASSQGGWGANTEAFF
DNA: TGTGCCAGCAGCCAAGGGGGATGGGGCGCGAACACTGAAGCTTTCTTT

V: TRBV19
size: -
J: TRBJ2-1
D: -
CDR3: CASSMGDWWAGEQFF
DNA: TGTGCCAGTAGTATGGGGGACTGGTGGGCTGGTGAGCAGTTCTTC

V: TRBV9
size: -
J: TRBJ2-5
D: TRBD1
CDR3: CASSVGTGRETQYF
DNA: TGTGCCAGCAGCGTAGGGACAGGGAGGGAGACCCAGTACTTC

V: TRBV19
size: many
J: TRBJ1-1
D: -
CDR3: CASSMDSRMNTEAFF
DNA: TGTGCCAGTAGTATGGACAGCCGCATGAACACTGAAGCTTTCTTT

V: TRBV7-8
size: -
J: TRBJ1-5
D: TRBD1
CDR3: CASSSGTGYQPQHF
DNA: TGTGCCAGCAGCTCCGGGACAGGGTATCAGCCCCAGCATTTT

V: TRBV6-4
size: -
J: TRBJ1-2
D: TRBD1
CDR3: CASSAFTGDYGYTF
DNA: TGTGCCAGCAGTGCATTTACAGGGGACTATGGCTACACCTTC

V: TRBV6-5
size: -
J: TRBJ1-1
D: -
CDR3: CASSPTGKNTEAFF
DNA: TGTGCCAGCAGTCCGACAGGAAAGAACACTGAAGCTTTCTTT

V: TRBV11-3
size: -
J: TRBJ2-7
D: TRBD2
CDR3: CASSYRTSGSPEQYF
DNA: TGTGCCAGCAGCTACCGGACTAGCGGGAGCCCCGAGCAGTACTTC

V: TRBV7-6
size: -
J: TRBJ2-3
D: TRBD2
CDR3: CASSPRLAGAADTQYF
DNA: TGTGCCAGCAGCCCCCGACTAGCGGGAGCTGCAGATACGCAGTATTTT

V: TRBV5-4
size: once
J: TRBJ2-2
D: -
CDR3: CASSLSWSGIGELFF
DNA: TGTGCCAGCAGCCTGAGTTGGTCGGGGATCGGGGAGCTGTTTTTT

V: TRBV13
size: -
J: TRBJ2-5
D: -
CDR3: CASRDTGTRETQYF
DNA: TGTGCCAGCAGAGACACCGGGACTCGGGAGACCCAGTACTTC

V: TRBV9
size: few
J: TRBJ2-1
D: TRBD2
CDR3: CASSVGKGLAGGEVEQFF
DNA: TGTGCCAGCAGCGTAGGTAAGGGACTAGCGGGAGGTGAGGTTGAGCAGTTCTTC

V: TRBV7-2
size: -
J: TRBJ2-1
D: -
CDR3: CASSLEGYRAYNEQFF
DNA: TGTGCCAGCAGCTTAGAGGGGTACCGGGCCTACAATGAGCAGTTCTTC

V: TRBV6-5
size: -
J: TRBJ2-1
D: -
CDR3: CASSLRDNSYNEQFF
DNA: TGTGCCAGCAGTCTCCGGGACAACTCCTACAATGAGCAGTTCTTC

V: TRBV7-9
size: -
J: TRBJ1-4
D: -
CDR3: CASSLDSHEKLFF
DNA: TGTGCCAGCAGCTTAGACAGCCATGAAAAACTGTTTTTT

V: TRBV4-1
size: -
J: TRBJ2-7
D: TRBD2
CDR3: CASSWTSGSYEQYF
DNA: TGCGCCAGCAGCTGGACTAGCGGCTCCTACGAGCAGTACTTC

V: TRBV18
size: -
J: TRBJ2-2
D: TRBD2
CDR3: CASSPRGTSGPTGELFF
DNA: TGTGCCAGCTCACCACGAGGGACTAGCGGGCCAACCGGGGAGCTGTTTTTT

V: TRBV10-2
size: -
J: TRBJ1-5
D: TRBD1
CDR3: CASSGQGPYQPQHF
DNA: TGCGCCAGCAGTGGACAGGGGCCCTATCAGCCCCAGCATTTT

V: TRBV19
size: few
J: TRBJ2-1
D: -
CDR3: CASSIDGGGYNEQFF
DNA: TGTGCCAGTAGTATAGATGGCGGCGGTTACAATGAGCAGTTCTTC

V: TRBV15
size: -
J: TRBJ1-1
D: -
CDR3: CATSRGGIDGTEAFF
DNA: TGTGCCACCAGCAGAGGGGGCATAGACGGCACTGAAGCTTTCTTT

V: TRBV25-1
size: once
J: TRBJ2-5
D: -
CDR3: CASSDGEETQYF
DNA: TGTGCCAGCAGTGACGGGGAAGAGACCCAGTACTTC

V: TRBV7-2
size: once
J: TRBJ1-4
D: -
CDR3: CASSPRTVPSEKLFF
DNA: TGTGCCAGCAGCCCGAGAACGGTCCCATCTGAAAAACTGTTTTTT

V: TRBV10-3
size: -
J: TRBJ1-1
D: -
CDR3: CAISLQGMEAFF
DNA: TGTGCCATCAGTCTACAGGGTATGGAAGCTTTCTTT

V: TRBV4-3
size: -
J: TRBJ1-2
D: TRBD1
CDR3: CASSQGMTGGYGYTF
DNA: TGCGCCAGCAGCCAAGGGATGACAGGGGGCTATGGCTACACCTTC

V: TRBV6-2/TRBV6-3
size: many
J: TRBJ2-7
D: -
CDR3: CASSYSKEANEQYF
DNA: TGTGCCAGCAGTTACTCGAAGGAGGCAAACGAGCAGTACTTC

V: TRBV9
size: -
J: TRBJ1-2
D: -
CDR3: CASTIGQGPYGYTF
DNA: TGTGCCAGCACTATAGGTCAGGGCCCCTATGGCTACACCTTC

V: TRBV29-1
size: -
J: TRBJ1-2
D: -
CDR3: CSVEDSITNYGYTF
DNA: TGCAGCGTTGAAGACAGTATAACTAACTATGGCTACACCTTC

V: TRBV6-6
size: -
J: TRBJ2-5
D: TRBD2
CDR3: CASSSLAGSQETQYF
DNA: TGTGCCAGCAGTTCGCTAGCGGGATCACAAGAGACCCAGTACTTC

V: TRBV11-1
size: once
J: TRBJ2-3
D: -
CDR3: CASSREPSDTQYF
DNA: TGTGCCAGCAGCCGAGAACCCTCAGATACGCAGTATTTT

V: TRBV19
size: -
J: TRBJ1-1
D: TRBD1
CDR3: CASSPRDSTEAFF
DNA: TGTGCCAGTAGTCCTCGGGACAGCACTGAAGCTTTCTTT

V: TRBV25-1
size: once
J: TRBJ2-1
D: -
CDR3: CASRGREIPYNEQFF
DNA: TGTGCCAGCAGAGGTAGGGAGATCCCCTACAATGAGCAGTTCTTC

V: TRBV6-5
size: -
J: TRBJ1-4
D: TRBD1
CDR3: CASRGTGLTNEKLFF
DNA: TGTGCCAGCAGGGGGACAGGCCTAACTAATGAAAAACTGTTTTTT

V: TRBV3-1/TRBV3-2
size: -
J: TRBJ1-2
D: -
CDR3: CASSHREANYGYTF
DNA: TGTGCCAGCAGCCACAGGGAGGCTAACTATGGCTACACCTTC

V: TRBV30
size: -
J: TRBJ1-2
D: -
CDR3: CAWSRSKLNYGYTF
DNA: TGTGCCTGGAGCCGTTCGAAACTAAACTATGGCTACACCTTC

V: TRBV7-9
size: -
J: TRBJ1-1
D: -
CDR3: CASSSPQGAEAFF
DNA: TGTGCCAGCAGCTCCCCCCAGGGCGCGGAAGCTTTCTTT

V: TRBV30
size: -
J: TRBJ2-7
D: TRBD2
CDR3: CAWGPLGREGIYEQYF
DNA: TGTGCCTGGGGACCCTTGGGGCGGGAGGGAATCTACGAGCAGTACTTC

V: TRBV9
size: -
J: TRBJ2-2
D: -
CDR3: CASSVGEVTTGELFF
DNA: TGTGCCAGCAGCGTGGGGGAGGTTACAACCGGGGAGCTGTTTTTT

V: TRBV30
size: -
J: TRBJ2-5
D: -
CDR3: CAWKVRGLETQYF
DNA: TGTGCCTGGAAGGTTAGAGGCTTAGAGACCCAGTACTTC

V: TRBV7-9
size: -
J: TRBJ2-5
D: TRBD2
CDR3: CASETSGSETQYF
DNA: TGTGCCAGCGAGACTAGCGGGAGTGAGACCCAGTACTTC

V: TRBV9
size: -
J: TRBJ2-7
D: TRBD2
CDR3: CASSETSTTYEQYF
DNA: TGTGCCAGCAGCGAGACTAGCACGACCTACGAGCAGTACTTC

V: TRBV6-5
size: -
J: TRBJ2-1
D: TRBD1
CDR3: CASGTPGGDYNEQFF
DNA: TGTGCCAGCGGGACCCCAGGGGGCGACTACAATGAGCAGTTCTTC

V: TRBV7-9
size: -
J: TRBJ1-1
D: -
CDR3: CASSFQAWNTEAFF
DNA: TGTGCCAGCAGCTTCCAGGCGTGGAACACTGAAGCTTTCTTT

V: TRBV27
size: -
J: TRBJ1-1
D: -
CDR3: CASSLLRGDTEAFF
DNA: TGTGCCAGCAGTTTACTACGGGGTGACACTGAAGCTTTCTTT

V: TRBV6-5
size: -
J: TRBJ2-7
D: -
CDR3: CASSYEQGTYEQYF
DNA: TGTGCCAGCAGTTACGAACAGGGCACCTACGAGCAGTACTTC

V: TRBV19
size: -
J: TRBJ2-7
D: TRBD1
CDR3: CASSRGGRYEQYF
DNA: TGTGCCAGTAGTAGAGGGGGCCGGTACGAGCAGTACTTC